The present T cell receptor beta chain was sequenced within a study of T cell responses to AZD1222 COVID-19 vaccine. Broader study findings: Only five or six people who got AZD1222 tested seropositive at baseline.

Generated by immunoSEQ multiplex PCR, the TCRdb table keeps only in-frame clones and is missing some. The data hold some 200,000 clones, with approximately 91% observed a single time. About this clone itself: Its cognate antigen is unknown.

This material consisted of peripheral blood, taken on day 0 of AZD1222 vaccination. This sequence was found in an adult in good health.

The CDR3 DNA reads as TGTGCCAGCTCACCACAATCAGGGAATAGCTCCTACGAGCAGTACTTC. It codes for CASSPQSGNSSYEQYF. The rearrangement joins TRBV18 to TRBJ2-7, with D possibly TRBD1 on 5 matching bases. From germline, CDR1 is KGHSH and CDR2 LQKENI. The CDR3 runs to 16 residues. V dropped 1 base and J dropped 0 bases, with 13 bases sitting between them.